The 20 T cell receptor beta chains listed next were all sequenced from one sample in a study of blood T cell repertoires in COVID-19. The table came from immunoSEQ multiplex PCR; TCRdb's copy has only in-frame clones and leaves some out. The sample lists tens of thousands of clones; 84% were seen once. Sequencing used peripheral blood. The receptor set was obtained from a woman aged 45-65 years with acute or convalescent COVID-19.

This clone was seen once. The chain carries TRBV3-1 (or the pseudogene TRBV3-2) and TRBJ1-3; D not certain. V lost 3 bases to trimming and J lost 2 bases, with 11 bases between them. Germline loops: CDR1 LGHDT, CDR2 YNNKEL (reference sequence). The CDR3 length is 15 residues. CDR3 residues: CASSQRGMPGNTIYF. The CDR3 nucleotides are TGTGCCAGCAGCCAGAGAGGGATGCCTGGAAACACCATATATTTT.

This clone was recorded once. The chain combines TRBV3-1 (or the pseudogene TRBV3-2) with TRBJ1-2; D perhaps matches TRBD1 (5 bases). CDR1 and CDR2 (germline): LGHDT, YNNKEL (reference sequence). V was pared by 1 base and J by 4 bases, with 19 bases between. The CDR3 is 17 residues long. The CDR3 here is CASSQGWLGVQGYGYTF. In DNA form, the CDR3 reads TGTGCCAGCAGCCAAGGATGGTTGGGCGTTCAGGGCTATGGCTACACCTTC.

The V call is TRBV18, the J call TRBJ2-3; 8 bases are shared with TRBD1. The V and J ends lost 3 bases and 4 bases, in that order; junction bases with no gene match: 3. Germline CDR1 and CDR2: KGHSH and LQKENI. The CDR3 is 14 residues long. CDR3 bases: TGTGCCAGCTCACCGGACAGGGTCTCAGATACGCAGTATTTT. Its protein is CASSPDRVSDTQYF.

J is TRBJ1-5 and V is TRBV18; 11 nucleotides agree with TRBD1. Germline V lookup: CDR1 KGHSH, CDR2 LQKENI. V lost 6 bases to trimming and J lost 5 bases; unmatched junction nucleotides: 3. The CDR3 is made up of 14 amino acids. In nucleotides, the CDR3 is TGTGCCAGCTCCCGGGACAGGGGGGATCAGCCCCAGCATTTT. Its translation: CASSRDRGDQPQHF.

The chain links TRBV11-2 to TRBJ2-1; 8 bases fit TRBD2. The CDR3 totals 18 residues. Looked up from germline, CDR1 is SGHAT and CDR2 is FQNNGV. V was clipped by 4 bases and J by 1 base; unmatched bases: 12. The CDR3 is CASSSLRSGRRSYNEQFF. The CDR3 DNA reads TGTGCCAGCAGCTCCCTCCGGAGCGGGAGAAGGTCCTACAATGAGCAGTTCTTC. The entire variable domain, with the rest obtained from reference TRBV11-2 and TRBJ2-1, is as follows: EAGVAQSPRYKIIEKRQSVAFWCNPISGHATLYWYQQILGQGPKLLIQFQNNGVVDDSQLPKDRFSAERLKGVDSTLKIQPAKLEDSAVYLCASSSLRSGRRSYNEQFFGPGTRLTVL.

J is TRBJ2-7 and V is TRBV12-5; D possibly corresponds to TRBD2 (6 bases). The V end was cut by 0 bases, the J end by 0 bases, with 15 bases between. The CDR3 consists of 17 residues. CDR1 and CDR2 (germline): LGHNT, FRNRAP. CDR3 nucleotides: TGTGCTAGTGGTTTGGTACTTCCGGGACTGAGCTCCTACGAGCAGTACTTC. It specifies CASGLVLPGLSSYEQYF.

This chain connects TRBV7-3 to TRBJ1-1; D perhaps matches TRBD1 (6 bases). V lost 2 bases and J lost 5, with 12 bases in between. This CDR3 has 14 residues. The germline V gene encodes CDR1 SGHTA and CDR2 FQGTGA. CDR3 amino acids: CASSLEGVRTEAFF. The CDR3 DNA sequence: TGTGCCAGCAGCTTAGAGGGGGTGAGGACTGAAGCTTTCTTT.

The chain carries TRBV5-1 and TRBJ2-1; D not certain. The V and J ends lost 4 bases and 2 bases respectively, with 13 bases between them. This CDR3 is 15 amino acids long. CDR1 is SGHRS, CDR2 YFSETQ, per germline. The CDR3 protein is CASSLQESAYNEQFF. The CDR3 nucleotides read TGCGCCAGCAGCCTCCAGGAAAGTGCCTACAATGAGCAGTTCTTC.

This sequence joins TRBV7-9 and TRBJ2-7, with D possibly TRBD1 on 6 matching bases. V dropped 4 bases and J dropped 7 bases, with 17 bases sitting between them. CDR1 SEHNR and CDR2 FQNEAQ come from the germline V gene (reference sequence). The CDR3 sequence is 14 residues long. CDR3 DNA: TGTGCCAGCAGCTCAGAACTCAGGGGAGTGGAGCAGTACTTC. It yields the protein CASSSELRGVEQYF.

This chain links TRBV28 with TRBJ2-1, with TRBD1 matching 7 bases. CDR1 and CDR2 (germline): MDHEN, SYDVKM. This CDR3 region has 13 residues. The trim removed 4 bases at V and 5 bases at J, leaving 2 bases unmatched. CDR3 loop: CASSWDRDNEQFF. The CDR3 coding sequence is TGTGCCAGCAGTTGGGACAGAGACAATGAGCAGTTCTTC.

Remarks on this clone: Other DNA variants within this sample encode the same CDR3. The genes are TRBV27 and TRBJ1-1, with 7 bases lining up with TRBD1. The CDR3 has 14 residues. V was clipped by 5 bases and J by 4 bases; unmatched bases: 7. CDR1 is MNHEY, CDR2 SMNVEV, per germline (reference sequence). In DNA, the CDR3 is TGTGCCAGCAGTCAACGACAGGGATCCACTGAAGCTTTCTTT. It is translated as CASSQRQGSTEAFF.

The chain carries TRBV12-5 and TRBJ2-3; 8 bases are shared with TRBD2. The trim removed 6 bases at V and 8 bases at J, leaving 4 bases unmatched. Looked up from germline, CDR1 is LGHNT and CDR2 is FRNRAP. The CDR3 covers 12 residues. The CDR3 sequence is CASGDGLATQYF. For the CDR3, the DNA is TGTGCTAGTGGAGACGGACTAGCTACGCAGTATTTT.

This rearrangement joins TRBV7-2 to TRBJ2-7, with D perhaps matching TRBD2 (5 bases). The CDR3 extends over 16 amino acids. CDR1 is SGHTA and CDR2 is FQGNSA in the germline V gene. Trimming left V 0 bases short and J 3 bases short, with 15 bases between. The CDR3 spells CASSLALAGSRYEQYF. CDR3 DNA: TGTGCCAGCAGCTTAGCGCTGGCGGGTTCGCGCTACGAGCAGTACTTC.

The chain recombines TRBV18 with TRBJ2-2, with a weak D call TRBD2 (5 bases). The germline V gene encodes CDR1 KGHSH and CDR2 LQKENI. CDR3 length: 14 residues. Deletions cut 2 bases from V and 5 bases from J, with 9 bases between. The DNA for the CDR3 is TGTGCCAGCTCACCAATGAGGGATACCGGGGAGCTGTTTTTT. As protein: CASSPMRDTGELFF.

This chain connects TRBV15 to TRBJ1-1; a possible D gene is TRBD1 (5 bases). V was pared by 9 bases and J by 4 bases, with 18 bases between. Germline lookup yields CDR1 LNHNV and CDR2 YYDKDF (reference sequence). There are 14 residues in the CDR3. The CDR3 loop reads CATELGGRGTEAFF. The CDR3, as DNA: TGTGCCACGGAACTGGGGGGTCGGGGCACTGAAGCTTTCTTT.

The chain joins TRBV19 to TRBJ1-1, with 8 bases matching TRBD1. Trimming at V came to 3 bases and at J to 4 bases, leaving 4 bases not matched to a gene. Germline V CDR1 and CDR2: LNHDA, SQIVND (reference sequence). The CDR3 spans 14 residues. CDR3 bases: TGTGCCAGTAGTATCACAGGGGGAGGCACTGAAGCTTTCTTT. Translated, it gives CASSITGGGTEAFF.

The chain is built from TRBV4-2 and TRBJ1-2; D remains unclear. V was pared by 3 bases and J by 0 bases, with 8 bases between. CDR1 LGHNA and CDR2 YNFKEQ come from the germline V gene. The CDR3 loop spans 14 amino acids. For the CDR3, the DNA is TGTGCCAGCAGCCAGGAGAGGCCTAACTATGGCTACACCTTC. This sequence encodes CASSQERPNYGYTF.

The chain is built from TRBV28 and TRBJ1-4, with 7 positions matching TRBD1. The CDR3 is 16 amino acids. V trimming: 4 bases; J trimming: 6 bases; junction bases outside the gene matches: 11. CDR1 is MDHEN, CDR2 SYDVKM, per germline. The CDR3 spells CASSSPDRVGDEKLFF. In DNA form, the CDR3 reads TGTGCCAGCAGTTCACCCGACAGGGTCGGCGATGAAAAACTGTTTTTT.

This sequence joins TRBV29-1 and TRBJ2-1; 8 positions match TRBD1. Trimming removed 7 bases from V and 5 bases from J; junction bases left unmatched: 16. The CDR3 loop spans 16 amino acids. CDR1 and CDR2 (germline): SQVTM, ANQGSEA. CDR3 DNA: TGCAGCGCAAGGACAGGGTTCAGGACGGCCGACAATGAGCAGTTCTTC. It codes for CSARTGFRTADNEQFF.

The J gene is TRBJ1-2, the V gene TRBV4-2, with 7 bases matching TRBD1. This CDR3 is 15 amino acids long. Germline V gene lookup returns CDR1 LGHNA and CDR2 YNFKEQ. V dropped 0 bases and J dropped 6; count of bases not matched to a gene: 7. CDR3 region: CASSQDRGRSDGYTF. The CDR3 DNA reads as TGTGCCAGCAGCCAAGATAGGGGGCGCTCGGATGGCTACACCTTC.